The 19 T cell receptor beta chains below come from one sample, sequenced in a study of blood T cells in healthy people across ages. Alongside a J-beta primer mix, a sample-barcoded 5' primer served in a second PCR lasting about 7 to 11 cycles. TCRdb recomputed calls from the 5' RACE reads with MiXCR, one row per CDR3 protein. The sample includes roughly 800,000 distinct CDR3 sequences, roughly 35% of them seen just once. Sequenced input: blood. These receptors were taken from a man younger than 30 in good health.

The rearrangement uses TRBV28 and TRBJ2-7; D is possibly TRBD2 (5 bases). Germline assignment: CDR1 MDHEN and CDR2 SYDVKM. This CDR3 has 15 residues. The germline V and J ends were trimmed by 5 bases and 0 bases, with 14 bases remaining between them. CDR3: CASSPQEDGSYEQYF. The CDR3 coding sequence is TGTGCCAGCAGTCCCCAGGAGGACGGCTCCTACGAGCAGTACTTC.

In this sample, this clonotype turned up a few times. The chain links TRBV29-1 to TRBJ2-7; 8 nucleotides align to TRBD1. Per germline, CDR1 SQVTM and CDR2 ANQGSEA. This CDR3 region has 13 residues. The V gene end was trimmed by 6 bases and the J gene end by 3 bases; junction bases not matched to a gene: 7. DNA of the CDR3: TGCAGCGTCTTACTAGGACAGGGCTACGAGCAGTACTTC. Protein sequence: CSVLLGQGYEQYF.

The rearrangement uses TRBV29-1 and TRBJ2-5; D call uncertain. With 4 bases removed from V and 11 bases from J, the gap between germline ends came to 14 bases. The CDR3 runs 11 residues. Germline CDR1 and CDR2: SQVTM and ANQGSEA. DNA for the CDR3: TGCAGCGTTGGGGTTAATAATGAGCAGTACTTC. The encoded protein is CSVGVNNEQYF.

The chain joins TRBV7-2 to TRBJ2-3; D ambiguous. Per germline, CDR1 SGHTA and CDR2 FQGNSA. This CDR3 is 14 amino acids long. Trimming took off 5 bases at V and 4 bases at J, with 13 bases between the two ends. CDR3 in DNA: TGTGCCAGCAGCCCCGGCGAAAGGGCAGATACGCAGTATTTT. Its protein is CASSPGERADTQYF. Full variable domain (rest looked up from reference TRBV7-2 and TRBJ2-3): GAGVSQSPSNKVTEKGKDVELRCDPISGHTALYWYRQSLGQGLEFLIYFQGNSAPDKSGLPSDRFSAERTGGSVSTLTIQRTQQEDSAVYLCASSPGERADTQYFGPGTRLTVL.

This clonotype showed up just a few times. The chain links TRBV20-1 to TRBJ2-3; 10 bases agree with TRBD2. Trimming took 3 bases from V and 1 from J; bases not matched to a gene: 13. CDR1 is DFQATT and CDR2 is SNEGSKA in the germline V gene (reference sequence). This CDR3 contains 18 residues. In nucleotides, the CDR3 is TGCAGTGCTAGGTTTTCACTAGCGGGGAAGAAACGCACAGATACGCAGTATTTT. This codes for CSARFSLAGKKRTDTQYF.

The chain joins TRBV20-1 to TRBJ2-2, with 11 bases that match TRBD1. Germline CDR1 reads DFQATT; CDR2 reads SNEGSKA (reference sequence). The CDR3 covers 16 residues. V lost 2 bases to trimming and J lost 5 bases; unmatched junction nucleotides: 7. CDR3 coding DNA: TGCAGTGCTAGAAGGCCCGGGACAGGGGGAACCGGGGAGCTGTTTTTT. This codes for CSARRPGTGGTGELFF.

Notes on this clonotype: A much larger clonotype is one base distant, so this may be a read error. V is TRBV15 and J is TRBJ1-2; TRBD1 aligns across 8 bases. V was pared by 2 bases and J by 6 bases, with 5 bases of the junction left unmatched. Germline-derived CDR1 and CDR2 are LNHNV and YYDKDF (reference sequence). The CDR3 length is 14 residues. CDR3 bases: TGTGCCACCAGCAGAAGCGACAGGGGAGATGGCTACACCTTC. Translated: CATSRSDRGDGYTF.

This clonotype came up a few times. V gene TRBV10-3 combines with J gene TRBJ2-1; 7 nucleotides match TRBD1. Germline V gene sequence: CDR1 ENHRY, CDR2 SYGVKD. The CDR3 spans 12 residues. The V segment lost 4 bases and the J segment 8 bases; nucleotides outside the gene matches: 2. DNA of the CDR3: TGTGCCATCAGTGGGGACAGCTATGAGCAGTTCTTC. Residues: CAISGDSYEQFF.

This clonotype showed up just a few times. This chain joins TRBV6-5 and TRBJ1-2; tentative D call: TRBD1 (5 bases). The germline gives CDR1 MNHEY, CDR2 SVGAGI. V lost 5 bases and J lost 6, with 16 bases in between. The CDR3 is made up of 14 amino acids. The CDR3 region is CASSTNGGGNGYTF. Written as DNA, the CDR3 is TGTGCCAGCAGTACCAATGGGGGGGGAAATGGCTACACCTTC.

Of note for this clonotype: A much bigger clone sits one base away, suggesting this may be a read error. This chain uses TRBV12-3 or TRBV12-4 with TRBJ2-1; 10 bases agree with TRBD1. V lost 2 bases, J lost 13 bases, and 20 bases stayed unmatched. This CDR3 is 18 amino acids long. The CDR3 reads CASSLMWGTGEVLNIQFF. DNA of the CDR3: TGTGCCAGCAGTTTAATGTGGGGGACAGGGGAGGTCTTAAACATTCAGTTCTTC.

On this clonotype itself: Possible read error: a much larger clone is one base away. This CDR3 is CASSSLGGWSLSSYNEQYF. DNA for the CDR3: TGTGCCAGCAGCTCCCTCGGGGGTTGGAGTCTTAGCTCCTACAATGAGCAGTACTTC. The chain links TRBV5-5 to TRBJ2-1; possibly TRBD2 for D (6 bases). Matching the DNA end better, TRBJ2-7 makes the J call doubtful. This CDR3 has 19 residues. Germline CDR1 reads SGHKS; CDR2 reads YYEKEE (reference sequence).

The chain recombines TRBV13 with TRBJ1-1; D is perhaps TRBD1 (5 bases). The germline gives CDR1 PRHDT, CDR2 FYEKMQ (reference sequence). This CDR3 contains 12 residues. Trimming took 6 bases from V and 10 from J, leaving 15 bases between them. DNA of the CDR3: TGTGCCAGCAGATCTACCCAGGGTAGAGCTTTCTTT. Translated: CASRSTQGRAFF.

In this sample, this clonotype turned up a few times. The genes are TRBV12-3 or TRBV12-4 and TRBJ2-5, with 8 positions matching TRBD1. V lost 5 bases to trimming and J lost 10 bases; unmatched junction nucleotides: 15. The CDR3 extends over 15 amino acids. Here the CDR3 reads CASSPPYRGVEDQYF. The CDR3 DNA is TGTGCCAGCAGTCCCCCTTACAGGGGGGTAGAGGACCAGTACTTC.

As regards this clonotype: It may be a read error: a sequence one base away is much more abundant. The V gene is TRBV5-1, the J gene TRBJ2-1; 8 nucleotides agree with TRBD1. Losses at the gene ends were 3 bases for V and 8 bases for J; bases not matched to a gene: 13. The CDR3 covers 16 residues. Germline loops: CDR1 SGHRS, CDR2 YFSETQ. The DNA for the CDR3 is TGCGCCAGCAGCTCCCGCACAACGACAGGGGTGTATGAGCAGTTCTTC. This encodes CASSSRTTTGVYEQFF. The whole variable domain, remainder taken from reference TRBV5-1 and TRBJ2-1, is KAGVTQTPRYLIKTRGQQVTLSCSPISGHRSVSWYQQTPGQGLQFLFEYFSETQRNKGNFPGRFSGRQFSNSRSEMNVSTLELGDSALYLCASSSRTTTGVYEQFFGPGTRLTVL.

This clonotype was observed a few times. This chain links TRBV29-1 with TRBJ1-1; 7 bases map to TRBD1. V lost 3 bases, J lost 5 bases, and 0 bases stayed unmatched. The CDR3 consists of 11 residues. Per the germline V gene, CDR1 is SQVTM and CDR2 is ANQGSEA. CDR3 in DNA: TGCAGCGTTGAGACAGGGACTGAAGCTTTCTTT. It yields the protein CSVETGTEAFF.

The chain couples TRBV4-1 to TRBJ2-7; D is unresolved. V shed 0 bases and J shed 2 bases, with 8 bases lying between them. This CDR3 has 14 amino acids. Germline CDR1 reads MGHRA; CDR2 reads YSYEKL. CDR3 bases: TGCGCCAGCAGCCAAGAAGGCAGGACCTACGAGCAGTACTTC. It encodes CASSQEGRTYEQYF.

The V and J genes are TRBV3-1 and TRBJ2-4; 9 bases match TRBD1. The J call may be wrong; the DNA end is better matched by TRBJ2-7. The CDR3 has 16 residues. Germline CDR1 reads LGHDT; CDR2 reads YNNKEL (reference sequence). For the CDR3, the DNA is TGTGCCAGCAGCCGAAGGCGGGGGACAGGGATCTACGAGCAGTACTTC. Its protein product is CASSRRRGTGIYEQYF.

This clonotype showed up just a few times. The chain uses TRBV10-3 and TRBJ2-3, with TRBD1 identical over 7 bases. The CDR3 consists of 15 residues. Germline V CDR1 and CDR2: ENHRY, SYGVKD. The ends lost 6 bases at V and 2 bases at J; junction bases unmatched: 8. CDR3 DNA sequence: TGTGCCATCAGAGGAACAGGGGCGGTCACAGATACGCAGTATTTT. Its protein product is CAIRGTGAVTDTQYF.

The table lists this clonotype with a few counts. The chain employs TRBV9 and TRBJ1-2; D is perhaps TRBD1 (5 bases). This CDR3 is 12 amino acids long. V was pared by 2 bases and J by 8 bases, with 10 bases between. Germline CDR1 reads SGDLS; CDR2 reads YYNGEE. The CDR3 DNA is TGTGCCAGCAGCGTTCCAGGGTACGGCTACACCTTC. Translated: CASSVPGYGYTF.